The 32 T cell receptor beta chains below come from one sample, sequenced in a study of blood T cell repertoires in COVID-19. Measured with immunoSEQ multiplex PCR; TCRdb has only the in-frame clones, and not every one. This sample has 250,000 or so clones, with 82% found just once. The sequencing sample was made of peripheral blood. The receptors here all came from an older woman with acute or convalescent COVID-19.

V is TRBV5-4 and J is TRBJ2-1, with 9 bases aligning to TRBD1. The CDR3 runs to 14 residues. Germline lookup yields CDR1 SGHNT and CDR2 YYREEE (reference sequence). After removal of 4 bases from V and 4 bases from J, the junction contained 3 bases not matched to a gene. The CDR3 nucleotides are TGTGCCAGCAGCCAGGGGACAGGGTACAATGAGCAGTTCTTC. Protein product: CASSQGTGYNEQFF.

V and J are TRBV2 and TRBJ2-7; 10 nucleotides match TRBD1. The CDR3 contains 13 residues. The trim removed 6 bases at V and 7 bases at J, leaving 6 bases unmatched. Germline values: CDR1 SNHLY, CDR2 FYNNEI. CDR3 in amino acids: CASRRQGAEEQYF. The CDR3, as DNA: TGTGCCAGCAGAAGACAGGGGGCAGAGGAGCAGTACTTC.

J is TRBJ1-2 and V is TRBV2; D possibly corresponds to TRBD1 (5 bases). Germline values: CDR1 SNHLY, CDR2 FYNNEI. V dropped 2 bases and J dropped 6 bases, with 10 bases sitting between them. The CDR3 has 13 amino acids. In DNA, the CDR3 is TGTGCCAGCAGTGAAAGGCAGGGCGATGGCTACACCTTC. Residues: CASSERQGDGYTF.

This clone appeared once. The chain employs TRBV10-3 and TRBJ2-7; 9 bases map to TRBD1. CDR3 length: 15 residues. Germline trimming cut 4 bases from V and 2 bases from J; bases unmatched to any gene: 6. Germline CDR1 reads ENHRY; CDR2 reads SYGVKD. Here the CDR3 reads CAISVGQGYPYEQYF. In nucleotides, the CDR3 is TGTGCCATCAGTGTGGGACAGGGCTACCCCTACGAGCAGTACTTC.

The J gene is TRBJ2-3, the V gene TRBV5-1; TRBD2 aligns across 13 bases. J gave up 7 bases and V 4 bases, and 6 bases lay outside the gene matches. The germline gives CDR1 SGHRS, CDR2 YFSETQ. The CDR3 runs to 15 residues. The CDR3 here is CASSPTSGGANTQYF. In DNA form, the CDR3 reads TGCGCCAGCAGCCCAACTAGCGGGGGGGCGAATACGCAGTATTTT.

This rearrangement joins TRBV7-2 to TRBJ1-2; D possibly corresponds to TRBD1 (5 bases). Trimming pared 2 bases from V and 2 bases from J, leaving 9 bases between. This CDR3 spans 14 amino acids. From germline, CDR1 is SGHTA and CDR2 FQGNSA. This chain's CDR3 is CASSLSSGNYGYTF. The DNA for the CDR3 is TGTGCCAGCAGCTTAAGTTCAGGGAACTATGGCTACACCTTC.

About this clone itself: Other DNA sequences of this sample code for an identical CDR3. CDR3 residues: CASSLDRGDYGYTF. DNA for the CDR3: TGTGCCAGCAGTCTTGACAGGGGGGACTATGGCTACACCTTC. The genes are TRBV2 and TRBJ1-2; 9 positions match TRBD1. CDR3 length: 14 residues. The J segment lost 3 bases and the V segment lost 5 bases, leaving 4 bases of the junction unmatched. Germline CDR1 and CDR2: SNHLY and FYNNEI.

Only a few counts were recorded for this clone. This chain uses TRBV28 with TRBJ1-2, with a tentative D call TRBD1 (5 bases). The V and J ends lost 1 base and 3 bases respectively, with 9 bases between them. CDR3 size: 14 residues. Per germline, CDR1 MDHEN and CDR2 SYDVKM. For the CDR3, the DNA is TGTGCCAGCAGTTTATCGCGGGGCGACTATGGCTACACCTTC. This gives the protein CASSLSRGDYGYTF.

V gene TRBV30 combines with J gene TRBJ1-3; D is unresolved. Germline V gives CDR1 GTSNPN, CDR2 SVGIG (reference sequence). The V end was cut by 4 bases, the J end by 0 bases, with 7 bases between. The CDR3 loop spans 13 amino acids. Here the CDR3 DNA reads TGTGCCTGGACGAGCGGCTCTGGAAACACCATATATTTT. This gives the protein CAWTSGSGNTIYF.

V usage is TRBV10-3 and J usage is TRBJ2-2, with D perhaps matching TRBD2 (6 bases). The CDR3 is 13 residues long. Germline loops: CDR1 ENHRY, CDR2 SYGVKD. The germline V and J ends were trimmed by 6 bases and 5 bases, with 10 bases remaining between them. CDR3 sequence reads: CAIRSGGTGELFF. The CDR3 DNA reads TGTGCCATCAGGAGCGGAGGGACCGGGGAGCTGTTTTTT.

This CDR3 is CASSHGQGGNEKLFF. CDR3 bases: TGCGCCAGCAGCCATGGACAGGGTGGGAATGAAAAACTGTTTTTT. The V call is TRBV4-3, the J call TRBJ1-4; 8 positions agree with TRBD1. Losses at the gene ends were 3 bases for V and 5 bases for J; bases not matched to a gene: 5. CDR1 and CDR2 from the germline V gene are LGHNA and YSLEER. The CDR3 is 15 residues long.

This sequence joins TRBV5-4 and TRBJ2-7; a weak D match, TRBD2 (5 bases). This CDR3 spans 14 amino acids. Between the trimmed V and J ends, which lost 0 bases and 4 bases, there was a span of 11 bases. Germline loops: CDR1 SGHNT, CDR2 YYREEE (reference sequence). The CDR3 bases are TGTGCCAGCAGCTTGGAACCGGGAACATACGAGCAGTACTTC. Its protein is CASSLEPGTYEQYF.

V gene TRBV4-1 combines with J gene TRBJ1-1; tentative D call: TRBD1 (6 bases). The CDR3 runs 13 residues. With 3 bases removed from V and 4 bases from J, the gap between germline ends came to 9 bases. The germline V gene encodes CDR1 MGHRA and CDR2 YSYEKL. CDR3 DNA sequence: TGCGCCAGCAGCCAGTCACAGGGCACTGAAGCTTTCTTT. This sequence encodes CASSQSQGTEAFF.

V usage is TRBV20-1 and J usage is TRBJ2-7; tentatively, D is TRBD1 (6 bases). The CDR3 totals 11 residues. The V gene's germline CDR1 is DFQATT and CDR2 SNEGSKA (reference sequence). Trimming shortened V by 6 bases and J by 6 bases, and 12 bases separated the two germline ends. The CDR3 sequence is CSAVTGSEQYF. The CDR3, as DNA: TGCAGTGCAGTTACAGGGAGCGAGCAGTACTTC.

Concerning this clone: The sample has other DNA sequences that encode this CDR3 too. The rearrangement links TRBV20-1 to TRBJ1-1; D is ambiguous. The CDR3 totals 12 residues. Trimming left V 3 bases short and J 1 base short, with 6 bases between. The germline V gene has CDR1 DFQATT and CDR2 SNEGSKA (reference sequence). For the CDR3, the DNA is TGCAGTGCTAGTAGCGGGAACACTGAAGCTTTCTTT. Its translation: CSASSGNTEAFF.

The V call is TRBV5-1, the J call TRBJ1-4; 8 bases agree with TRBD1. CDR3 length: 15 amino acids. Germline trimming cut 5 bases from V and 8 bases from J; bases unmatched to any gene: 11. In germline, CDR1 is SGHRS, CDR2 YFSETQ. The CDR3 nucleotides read TGCGCCAGCAGTTCCCAGGGGGCTGCGGGAGAAAAACTGTTTTTT. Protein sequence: CASSSQGAAGEKLFF.

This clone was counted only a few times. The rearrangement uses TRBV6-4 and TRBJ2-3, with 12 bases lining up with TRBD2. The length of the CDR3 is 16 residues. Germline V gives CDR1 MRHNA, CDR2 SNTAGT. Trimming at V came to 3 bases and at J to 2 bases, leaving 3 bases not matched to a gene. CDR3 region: CASSELAGGFTDTQYF. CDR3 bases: TGTGCCAGCAGTGAACTAGCGGGGGGCTTCACAGATACGCAGTATTTT.

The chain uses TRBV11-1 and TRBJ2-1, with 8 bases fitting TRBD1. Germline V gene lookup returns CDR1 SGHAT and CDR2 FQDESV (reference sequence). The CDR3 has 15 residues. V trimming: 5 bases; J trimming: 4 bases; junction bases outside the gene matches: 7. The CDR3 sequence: CASSPGQGPYNEQFF. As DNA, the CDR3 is TGTGCCAGCAGCCCCGGACAGGGTCCATACAATGAGCAGTTCTTC.

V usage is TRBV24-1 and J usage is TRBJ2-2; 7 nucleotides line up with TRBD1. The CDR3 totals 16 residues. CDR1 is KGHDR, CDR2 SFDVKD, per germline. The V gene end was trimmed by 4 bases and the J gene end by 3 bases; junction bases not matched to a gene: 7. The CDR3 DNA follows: TGTGCCACCAGTGAACAGGGGATAGGGGACACCGGGGAGCTGTTTTTT. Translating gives CATSEQGIGDTGELFF.

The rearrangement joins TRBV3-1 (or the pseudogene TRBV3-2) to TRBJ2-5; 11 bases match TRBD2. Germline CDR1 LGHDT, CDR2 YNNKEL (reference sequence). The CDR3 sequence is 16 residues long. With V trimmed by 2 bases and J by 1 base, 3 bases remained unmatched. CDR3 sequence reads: CASSQTGLAVQETQYF. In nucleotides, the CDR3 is TGTGCCAGCAGCCAAACGGGACTAGCGGTCCAAGAGACCCAGTACTTC.

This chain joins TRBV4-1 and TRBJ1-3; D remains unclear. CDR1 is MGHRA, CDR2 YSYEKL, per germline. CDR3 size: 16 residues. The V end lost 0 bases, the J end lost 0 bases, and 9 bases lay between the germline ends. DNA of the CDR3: TGCGCCAGCAGCCAAGATCCGGGGAGCTCTGGAAACACCATATATTTT. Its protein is CASSQDPGSSGNTIYF.

CDR3 DNA: TGCGCCAGCAGCCCCAGCGGGGGGGCCAGAGATACGCAGTATTTT. Protein product: CASSPSGGARDTQYF. The genes are TRBV4-1 and TRBJ2-3, with TRBD2 matching 10 bases. This CDR3 region has 15 residues. J gave up 5 bases and V 4 bases, and 6 bases lay outside the gene matches. Germline V gene sequence: CDR1 MGHRA, CDR2 YSYEKL.

The CDR3 spells CASSPLGQGANQPQHF. The CDR3 coding sequence is TGTGCCAGCAGTCCCCTAGGGCAGGGTGCGAATCAGCCCCAGCATTTT. The chain recombines TRBV27 with TRBJ1-5, with a tentative D call TRBD1 (5 bases). The length of the CDR3 is 16 residues. Trimming removed 5 bases at V and 4 bases at J, with 18 bases between. CDR1 is MNHEY and CDR2 is SMNVEV in the germline V gene (reference sequence).

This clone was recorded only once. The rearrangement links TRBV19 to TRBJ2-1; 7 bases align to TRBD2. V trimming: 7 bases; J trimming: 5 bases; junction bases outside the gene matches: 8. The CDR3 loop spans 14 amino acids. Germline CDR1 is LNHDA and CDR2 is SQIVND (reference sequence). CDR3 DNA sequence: TGTGCCAGTACCACCCCGGGACTACACAATGAGCAGTTCTTC. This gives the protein CASTTPGLHNEQFF.

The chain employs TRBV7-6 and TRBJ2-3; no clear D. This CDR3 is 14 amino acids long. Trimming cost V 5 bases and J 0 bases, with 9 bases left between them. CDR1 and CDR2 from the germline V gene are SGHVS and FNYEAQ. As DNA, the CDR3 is TGTGCCAGCAGCCAGGTCCCTAGCACAGATACGCAGTATTTT. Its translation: CASSQVPSTDTQYF.

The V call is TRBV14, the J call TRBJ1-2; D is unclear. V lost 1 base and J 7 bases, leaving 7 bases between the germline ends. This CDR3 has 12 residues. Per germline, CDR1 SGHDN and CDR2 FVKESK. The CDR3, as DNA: TGTGCCAGCAGCCAAGGTATAGTTGGCTACACCTTC. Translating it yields CASSQGIVGYTF. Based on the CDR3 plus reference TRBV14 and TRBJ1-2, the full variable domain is EAGVTQFPSHSVIEKGQTVTLRCDPISGHDNLYWYRRVMGKEIKFLLHFVKESKQDESGMPNNRFLAERTGGTYSTLKVQPAELEDSGVYFCASSQGIVGYTFGSGTRLTVV.

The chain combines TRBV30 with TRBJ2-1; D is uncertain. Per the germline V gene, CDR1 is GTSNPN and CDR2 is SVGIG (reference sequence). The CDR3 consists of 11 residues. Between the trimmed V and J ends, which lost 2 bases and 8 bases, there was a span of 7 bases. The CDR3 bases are TGTGCCTGGAGTTCACTTTATGAGCAGTTCTTC. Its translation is CAWSSLYEQFF.

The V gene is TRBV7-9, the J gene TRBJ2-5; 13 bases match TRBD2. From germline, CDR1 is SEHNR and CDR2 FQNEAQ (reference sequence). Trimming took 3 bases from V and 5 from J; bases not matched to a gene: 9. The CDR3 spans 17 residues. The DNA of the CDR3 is TGTGCCAGCAGCTTTTCGACTAGCGGGGGGCCGTGGGAGACCCAGTACTTC. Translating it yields CASSFSTSGGPWETQYF.

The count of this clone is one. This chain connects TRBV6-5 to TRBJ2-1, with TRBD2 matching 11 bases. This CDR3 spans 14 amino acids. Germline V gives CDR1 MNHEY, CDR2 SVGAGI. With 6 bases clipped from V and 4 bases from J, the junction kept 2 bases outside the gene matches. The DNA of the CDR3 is TGTGCCAGCAGAGTAGCGGGGGGGTACAATGAGCAGTTCTTC. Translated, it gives CASRVAGGYNEQFF.

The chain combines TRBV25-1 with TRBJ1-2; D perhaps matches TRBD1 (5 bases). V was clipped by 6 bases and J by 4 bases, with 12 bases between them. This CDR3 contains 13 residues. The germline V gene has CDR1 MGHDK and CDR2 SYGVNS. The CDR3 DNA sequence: TGTGCCAGCAGCGCGGGACCGATCTATGGCTACACCTTC. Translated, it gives CASSAGPIYGYTF.

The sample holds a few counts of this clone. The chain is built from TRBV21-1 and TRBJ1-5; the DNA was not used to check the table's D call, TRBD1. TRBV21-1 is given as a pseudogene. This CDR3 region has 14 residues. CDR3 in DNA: TGTGCCAGCAGCAAAGAACAGGACAATCAGCCCCAGCATTTT. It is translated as CASSKEQDNQPQHF.

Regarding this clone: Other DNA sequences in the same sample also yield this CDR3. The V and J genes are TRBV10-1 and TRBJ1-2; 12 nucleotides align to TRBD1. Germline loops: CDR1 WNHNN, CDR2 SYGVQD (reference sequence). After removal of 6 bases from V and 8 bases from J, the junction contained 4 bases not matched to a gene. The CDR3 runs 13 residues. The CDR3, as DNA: TGCGCCAGCAGCCGGGACAGGGGGCACGGCTACACCTTC. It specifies CASSRDRGHGYTF.